Sequencing of this T cell receptor (beta chain) was carried out in a study of blood T cell repertoires in COVID-19. In the study overall: COVID-19 samples collected from the United States, Italy and Spain covered acute and convalescent phases. T cells, B-cell-depleted T cells, or PBMCs provided the cDNA or gDNA that served as material.

Authors' methods: Using reference gene primer amplification, nucleated cell counts were estimated. Libraries were prepared by immunoSEQ multiplex PCR; TCRdb keeps only in-frame clonotypes and omits some of them. The V and J calls and clone size come from that table; D and trimming were worked out from the DNA. The data show some 350,000 clones, with around nine tenths seen just once and 2.5% to 4% held by the top ten. The source material was peripheral blood. This receptor was taken from a woman younger than 35 who had recovered from COVID-19.

The CDR3 coding sequence is TGTGCCAGCTCACTCCTTGCGGGAGGTGCTGGCACAGATACGCAGTATTTT. Protein product: CASSLLAGGAGTDTQYF. The gene calls are TRBV18 and TRBJ2-3, with 8 bases aligning to TRBD2. The V gene's germline CDR1 is KGHSH and CDR2 LQKENI. V lost 4 bases to trimming and J lost 1 base; unmatched junction nucleotides: 10. The CDR3 is 17 amino acids.